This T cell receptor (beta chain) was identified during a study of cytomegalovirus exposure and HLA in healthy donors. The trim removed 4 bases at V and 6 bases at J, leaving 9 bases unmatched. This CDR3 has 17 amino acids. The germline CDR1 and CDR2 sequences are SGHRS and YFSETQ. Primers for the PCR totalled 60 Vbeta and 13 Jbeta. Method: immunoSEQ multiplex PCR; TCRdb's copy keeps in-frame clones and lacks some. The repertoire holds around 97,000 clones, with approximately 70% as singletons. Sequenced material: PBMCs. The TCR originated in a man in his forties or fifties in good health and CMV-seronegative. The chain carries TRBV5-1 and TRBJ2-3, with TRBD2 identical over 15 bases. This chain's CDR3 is CASSPGLAGGNSDTQYF. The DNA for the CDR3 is TGCGCCAGCAGCCCGGGACTAGCGGGGGGCAATTCTGATACGCAGTATTTT.